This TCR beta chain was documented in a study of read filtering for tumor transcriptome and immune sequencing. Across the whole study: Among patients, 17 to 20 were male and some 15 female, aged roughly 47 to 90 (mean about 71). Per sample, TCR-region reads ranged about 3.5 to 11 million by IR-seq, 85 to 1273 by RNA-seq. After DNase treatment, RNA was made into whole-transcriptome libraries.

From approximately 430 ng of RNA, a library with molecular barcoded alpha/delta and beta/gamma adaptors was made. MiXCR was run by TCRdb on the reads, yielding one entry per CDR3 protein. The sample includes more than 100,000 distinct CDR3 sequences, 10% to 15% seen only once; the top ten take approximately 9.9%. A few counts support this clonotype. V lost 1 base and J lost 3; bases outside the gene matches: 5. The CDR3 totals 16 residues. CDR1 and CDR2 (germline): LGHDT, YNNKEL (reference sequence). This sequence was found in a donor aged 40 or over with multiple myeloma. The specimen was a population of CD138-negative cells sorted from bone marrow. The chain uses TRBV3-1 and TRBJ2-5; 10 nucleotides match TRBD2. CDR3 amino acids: CASSQAGLAGEETQYF. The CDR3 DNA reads TGTGCCAGCAGCCAAGCCGGTCTAGCGGGAGAAGAGACCCAGTACTTC.